A single sample is the source of the 29 T cell receptor beta chains below, sequenced in a study of shared clonotypes between healthy human individuals. Method: immunoSEQ multiplex PCR; TCRdb's copy keeps in-frame clones and lacks some. The table lists about 1.5 million clones, roughly 96% of them singletons. Material for sequencing was naive CD4+ T cells sorted from blood. Specified subset: CD45RA+ positively selected. Receptors originate from a man aged 25-45 years in good health.

V and J are TRBV2 and TRBJ2-7, with unresolved D. The CDR3 has 14 residues. V was shortened by 8 bases and J by 6 bases, with 20 bases between the two germline ends. Germline V gene data show CDR1 as SNHLY and CDR2 as FYNNEI. The chain's CDR3 is CASAPQTQRPEQYF. In DNA, the CDR3 is TGTGCCAGCGCGCCCCAGACCCAGAGACCCGAGCAGTACTTC.

The J gene is TRBJ1-1, the V gene TRBV19; unclear D gene. Trimming pared 5 bases from V and 0 bases from J, leaving 4 bases between. The CDR3 is made up of 12 amino acids. The germline V gene has CDR1 LNHDA and CDR2 SQIVND (reference sequence). The CDR3 DNA is TGTGCCAGTAGTTCGGTGAACACTGAAGCTTTCTTT. Its translation is CASSSVNTEAFF.

With respect to this clone: Other DNA sequences within the sample encode an identical CDR3. The chain has TRBV7-2 and TRBJ1-5; D ambiguous. Germline V gene lookup returns CDR1 SGHTA and CDR2 FQGNSA. The CDR3 sequence is 13 residues long. Trimming removed 1 base at V and 7 bases at J, with 8 bases between. CDR3 coding DNA: TGTGCCAGCAGCTTAGATCGGGGACAGCCCCAGCATTTT. Amino acids: CASSLDRGQPQHF.

V is TRBV4-1 and J is TRBJ2-1; 9 nucleotides line up with TRBD2. The CDR3 runs to 21 residues. The J segment lost 4 bases and the V segment lost 0 bases, leaving 19 bases of the junction unmatched. Germline CDR1 MGHRA, CDR2 YSYEKL. The CDR3 DNA follows: TGCGCCAGCAGCCAAGATCAAGGAAGGGTCGTAGCGGGAGTTGGGTACAATGAGCAGTTCTTC. This translates into CASSQDQGRVVAGVGYNEQFF.

The chain has TRBV7-9 and TRBJ1-1; D is unclear. There are 13 residues in the CDR3. V was clipped by 5 bases and J by 0 bases, with 7 bases between them. Per the germline V gene, CDR1 is SEHNR and CDR2 is FQNEAQ (reference sequence). The CDR3 sequence is CASSPDLNTEAFF. The CDR3 nucleotides read TGTGCCAGCAGCCCGGACCTGAACACTGAAGCTTTCTTT. Using reference TRBV7-9 and TRBJ1-1 for the parts outside the CDR3, the full variable domain is DTGVSQNPRHKITKRGQNVTFRCDPISEHNRLYWYRQTLGQGPEFLTYFQNEAQLEKSRLLSDRFSAERPKGSFSTLEIQRTEQGDSAMYLCASSPDLNTEAFFGQGTRLTVV.

J is TRBJ1-5 and V is TRBV2; no clear D. V dropped 6 bases and J dropped 4 bases, with 7 bases sitting between them. The CDR3 runs to 12 residues. From germline, CDR1 is SNHLY and CDR2 FYNNEI. The CDR3 loop reads CASRSPNQPQHF. The CDR3 nucleotides read TGTGCCAGCAGGAGCCCGAATCAGCCCCAGCATTTT.

Concerning this clone: This sample also contains other DNA sequences that code for the same CDR3. The chain combines TRBV5-1 with TRBJ2-5; no firm D call. The CDR3 length is 13 residues. The V gene lost 0 bases and the J gene lost 2 bases, with 5 bases spanning the gap. Germline-derived CDR1 and CDR2 are SGHRS and YFSETQ. CDR3 nucleotide sequence: TGCGCCAGCAGCTTGGCGGTACAAGAGACCCAGTACTTC. Translated: CASSLAVQETQYF.

The gene calls are TRBV5-1 and TRBJ2-3, with TRBD1 as a possible D gene (6 bases). Between the trimmed V and J ends, which lost 3 bases and 8 bases, there was a span of 22 bases. The germline V gene has CDR1 SGHRS and CDR2 YFSETQ. CDR3 length: 16 residues. The CDR3, as DNA: TGCGCCAGCAGCTGGGACACTGGGTCAACCGTTCGTACGCAGTATTTT. Translating it yields CASSWDTGSTVRTQYF.

This clone came up a few times. The chain links TRBV28 to TRBJ2-2; D uncertain. Trimming stripped 5 bases from V and 7 bases from J, with 5 bases between. CDR1 MDHEN and CDR2 SYDVKM come from the germline V gene. The CDR3 has 11 amino acids. The CDR3 here is CASSPHGELFF. The CDR3 DNA follows: TGTGCCAGCAGTCCTCACGGGGAGCTGTTTTTT.

V gene TRBV2 combines with J gene TRBJ2-7; 7 bases line up with TRBD2. CDR3 length equals 13 residues. V lost 6 bases, J lost 5 bases, and 7 bases stayed unmatched. The V gene's germline CDR1 is SNHLY and CDR2 FYNNEI. The CDR3 DNA sequence: TGTGCCAGCAGGCTGGCGGGAGCGGACGAGCAGTACTTC. Translated: CASRLAGADEQYF.

The rearrangement links TRBV6-1 to TRBJ1-5; D gene unclear. CDR1 is MNHNS, CDR2 SASEGT, per germline. The germline V and J ends were trimmed by 6 bases and 1 base, with 7 bases remaining between them. CDR3 length: 13 amino acids. The CDR3 sequence: CASRRRSNQPQHF. The CDR3 bases are TGTGCCAGCAGGAGGAGGAGCAATCAGCCCCAGCATTTT.

The J gene is TRBJ2-5, the V gene TRBV4-2, with TRBD2 matching 12 bases. The length of the CDR3 is 16 residues. J was trimmed by 2 bases and V by 5 bases; bases with no gene match: 6. The germline CDR1 and CDR2 sequences are LGHNA and YNFKEQ. CDR3 sequence reads: CASSYPGLAGQETQYF. In DNA, the CDR3 is TGTGCCAGCAGCTACCCCGGACTAGCGGGGCAAGAGACCCAGTACTTC.

The chain combines TRBV5-1 with TRBJ2-5, with 12 bases matching TRBD2. Germline values: CDR1 SGHRS, CDR2 YFSETQ. The V gene end was trimmed by 3 bases and the J gene end by 2 bases; junction bases not matched to a gene: 5. The CDR3 covers 16 residues. The CDR3 coding sequence is TGCGCCAGCAGCTCGTTTGGACTAGCGGGACAAGAGACCCAGTACTTC. It codes for CASSSFGLAGQETQYF.

About this clone itself: Other DNA sequences in this sample translate to the same CDR3. V is TRBV18 and J is TRBJ2-7, with 9 nucleotides matching TRBD1. Trimming took 2 bases from V and 3 from J; bases not matched to a gene: 5. The V gene's germline CDR1 is KGHSH and CDR2 LQKENI. This CDR3 contains 15 residues. The CDR3 DNA is TGTGCCAGCTCACCAGGGACAGGGCCCAACTACGAGCAGTACTTC. Amino acid sequence: CASSPGTGPNYEQYF.

The J gene is TRBJ1-5, the V gene TRBV4-1, with D perhaps TRBD1 (6 bases). CDR1 and CDR2 from the germline V gene are MGHRA and YSYEKL. CDR3 length equals 17 residues. Deletions cut 4 bases from V and 1 base from J, with 17 bases between. CDR3 nucleotides: TGCGCCAGCAGCCGAAGGGCAGGGGAGTTCAGCAATCAGCCCCAGCATTTT. Protein sequence: CASSRRAGEFSNQPQHF.

Turning to this clone: Other DNA sequences in the sample encode the same CDR3. The chain carries TRBV7-3 and TRBJ2-1; 10 bases are shared with TRBD2. The CDR3 spans 15 residues. Germline-derived CDR1 and CDR2 are SGHTA and FQGTGA. Losses at the gene ends were 2 bases for V and 5 bases for J; bases not matched to a gene: 3. As DNA, the CDR3 is TGTGCCAGCAGCTTAGAACTAGCGGGGAACAATGAGCAGTTCTTC. It codes for CASSLELAGNNEQFF.

This clone was observed a single time. The gene calls are TRBV29-1 and TRBJ1-1; D ambiguous. Germline V lookup: CDR1 SQVTM, CDR2 ANQGSEA. The length of the CDR3 is 13 residues. Trimming stripped 0 bases from V and 2 bases from J, with 7 bases between. CDR3 coding DNA: TGCAGCGTTGAAGACAGGTCCAACACTGAAGCTTTCTTT. This translates into CSVEDRSNTEAFF. Complete variable domain (other parts from reference TRBV29-1 and TRBJ1-1): SAVISQKPSRDICQRGTSLTIQCQVDSQVTMMFWYRQQPGQSLTLIATANQGSEATYESGFVIDKFPISRPNLTFSTLTVSNMSPEDSSIYLCSVEDRSNTEAFFGQGTRLTVV.

The chain carries TRBV10-3 and TRBJ1-2; D unclear. The germline V gene encodes CDR1 ENHRY and CDR2 SYGVKD. The ends were cut back, 7 bases at V and 3 bases at J, with 3 bases in the middle. This CDR3 has 10 amino acids. The CDR3 DNA sequence: TGTGCCATCAATGACTATGGCTACACCTTC. Translation: CAINDYGYTF.

The CDR3 DNA follows: TGTGCCAGCAGCCACGACCACCAGGGACCCCAGTACTTC. The encoded protein is CASSHDHQGPQYF. This chain links TRBV14 with TRBJ2-5; D assignment may be TRBD1 or TRBD2 (5 bases each). Germline values: CDR1 SGHDN, CDR2 FVKESK. Between the trimmed V and J ends, which lost 3 bases and 9 bases, there was a span of 14 bases. The CDR3 runs to 13 residues.

This rearrangement joins TRBV2 to TRBJ1-5; weak D call: TRBD1 (6 bases). Germline CDR1 and CDR2: SNHLY and FYNNEI. This CDR3 is built from 14 residues. Trimming cost V 7 bases and J 13 bases, with 23 bases left between them. The CDR3 coding sequence is TGTGCCAGCATGGGGTGGACAGTCTCCGGGATTCAGCATTTT. Amino acids: CASMGWTVSGIQHF. The full variable domain, completed using reference TRBV2 and TRBJ1-5, is EPEVTQTPSHQVTQMGQEVILRCVPISNHLYFYWYRQILGQKVEFLVSFYNNEISEKSEIFDDQFSVERPDGSNFTLKIRSTKLEDSAMYFCASMGWTVSGIQHFGDGTRLSIL.

This chain joins TRBV10-3 and TRBJ2-1; a possible D gene is TRBD2 (5 bases). The CDR3 has 14 residues. Trimming removed 10 bases from V and 0 bases from J, with 13 bases in between. Germline V lookup: CDR1 ENHRY, CDR2 SYGVKD. In nucleotides, the CDR3 is TGTGCCACCCTTCCGGGATACTCCTACAATGAGCAGTTCTTC. It translates to CATLPGYSYNEQFF.

CDR3 region: CASSLARSTGELFF. CDR3 nucleotides: TGCGCCAGCAGCTTGGCGAGGAGCACCGGGGAGCTGTTTTTT. This rearrangement joins TRBV5-1 to TRBJ2-2; no definite D call. The CDR3 is 14 amino acids. CDR1 and CDR2 (germline): SGHRS, YFSETQ. Trimming took 0 bases from V and 4 from J, leaving 7 bases between them.

This sequence joins TRBV19 and TRBJ2-4; D is uncertain. Trimming removed 3 bases at V and 7 bases at J, with 16 bases between. The germline V gene has CDR1 LNHDA and CDR2 SQIVND (reference sequence). The CDR3 is 15 residues long. The CDR3 sequence is CASSISTGSKNIQYF. CDR3 DNA sequence: TGTGCCAGTAGTATCTCAACGGGTTCGAAGAACATTCAGTACTTC.

The chain joins TRBV11-3 to TRBJ2-2; 8 nucleotides line up with TRBD2. V gave up 5 bases and J gave up 4 bases; unmatched junction bases: 6. CDR1 is SGHNT and CDR2 is YENEEA in the germline V gene. The CDR3 consists of 15 residues. The CDR3, as DNA: TGTGCCAGCAGCCCGGGGGGGAGAGGCACCGGGGAGCTGTTTTTT. As protein: CASSPGGRGTGELFF. Variable domain in full (rest from reference TRBV11-3 and TRBJ2-2): EAGVVQSPRYKIIEKKQPVAFWCNPISGHNTLYWYLQNLGQGPELLIRYENEEAVDDSQLPKDRFSAERLKGVDSTLKIQPAELGDSAVYLCASSPGGRGTGELFFGEGSRLTVL.

The chain couples TRBV10-3 to TRBJ1-5, with 7 bases matching TRBD1. CDR1 is ENHRY, CDR2 SYGVKD, per germline. This CDR3 region has 16 residues. The V segment lost 3 bases and the J segment 0 bases; nucleotides outside the gene matches: 5. The CDR3 bases are TGTGCCATCAGTGAAAGACAGGGTTTTAGCAATCAGCCCCAGCATTTT. Amino acid sequence: CAISERQGFSNQPQHF.

V is TRBV5-4 and J is TRBJ2-7; TRBD2 agrees at 11 bases. The length of the CDR3 is 18 residues. Germline V gives CDR1 SGHNT, CDR2 YYREEE (reference sequence). V was clipped by 4 bases and J by 0 bases; unmatched bases: 12. The CDR3 nucleotides read TGTGCCAGCAGCCAAGCCGGGACTAGCGGTTTTAGCTCCTACGAGCAGTACTTC. Protein: CASSQAGTSGFSSYEQYF.

A single count supports this clone. This chain uses TRBV5-8 with TRBJ2-1, with unresolved D. CDR3 size: 13 residues. Trimming took 4 bases from V and 0 from J, leaving 5 bases between them. Looked up from germline, CDR1 is SGHTS and CDR2 is YDEGEE. CDR3 region: CASSPSSYNEQFF. CDR3 nucleotide sequence: TGTGCCAGCAGCCCCAGCTCCTACAATGAGCAGTTCTTC.

V gene TRBV2 combines with J gene TRBJ2-7; possibly TRBD2 for D (5 bases). The CDR3 sequence is 12 residues long. V was trimmed by 11 bases and J by 4 bases, leaving 15 bases between them. Germline assignment: CDR1 SNHLY and CDR2 FYNNEI. The CDR3 spells CAGGRTLYEQYF. The CDR3 DNA sequence: TGTGCCGGAGGACGGACCCTGTACGAGCAGTACTTC.

This clone was found once. Other DNA sequences of this sample code for an identical CDR3. The rearrangement links TRBV29-1 to TRBJ2-3, with TRBD2 matching 7 bases. The germline gives CDR1 SQVTM, CDR2 ANQGSEA. CDR3 length: 12 amino acids. Unmatched junction bases numbered 2, after V lost 7 bases and J lost 1 base. For the CDR3, the DNA is TGCAGCGAAACTAGCGGCACAGATACGCAGTATTTT. It translates to CSETSGTDTQYF.